Listed below are T cell receptor beta chains from one sample, sequenced in a study of technical replicates of blood from a few donors. The table came from immunoSEQ multiplex PCR; TCRdb's copy has only in-frame clones and leaves some out. The repertoire has 76,000 or so clones, approximately 86% of them found once; the top ten carry roughly 4.4%. What was sequenced was PBMCs. The receptors derive from a human donor in good health. Some clones in this sample may be carry-over from other donors' samples. Both conserved end residues are part of each CDR3. The order of the fields is V gene, D gene, clone size, J gene, CDR3 protein, CDR3 DNA. D genes are given only for firm matches. The size entry is marked missing in some rows and otherwise reads once, few, many or a size class.

TRBV11-2,NA,few,TRBJ1-1,CASRRDGTNTEAFF,TGTGCCAGCAGGAGGGACGGGACAAACACTGAAGCTTTCTTT
TRBV9,TRBD2,NA,TRBJ2-1,CASSVGASGVYEQFF,TGTGCCAGCAGCGTAGGGGCTAGCGGGGTCTATGAGCAGTTCTTC
TRBV29-1,NA,NA,TRBJ2-1,CSVVLPLYNEQFF,TGCAGCGTTGTTCTCCCACTCTACAATGAGCAGTTCTTC
TRBV9,NA,NA,TRBJ2-3,CASSMEDTQYF,TGTGCCAGCAGCATGGAGGATACGCAGTATTTT
TRBV7-9,TRBD1,NA,TRBJ2-7,CASSLGQGAYEQYF,TGTGCCAGCAGCTTAGGACAGGGGGCTTACGAGCAGTACTTC
TRBV13,NA,NA,TRBJ1-2,CASSLWGWGETDYGYTF,TGTGCCAGCAGCTTATGGGGCTGGGGGGAGACGGACTATGGCTACACCTTC
TRBV5-1,TRBD2,NA,TRBJ2-1,CASSLGAGGDNEQFF,TGCGCCAGCAGCTTGGGAGCGGGAGGCGACAATGAGCAGTTCTTC
TRBV6-5,NA,NA,TRBJ2-3,CASSYSSPDTDTQYF,TGTGCCAGCAGTTACTCGAGTCCTGACACAGATACGCAGTATTTT
TRBV19,NA,once,TRBJ2-7,CASSKERRHGYEQYF,TGTGCCAGTAGTAAGGAGCGGAGACACGGTTACGAGCAGTACTTC
TRBV18,NA,few,TRBJ1-4,CASSPNREGEKLFF,TGTGCCAGCTCACCGAACAGGGAGGGTGAAAAACTGTTTTTT
TRBV11-2,NA,NA,TRBJ2-7,CASSPRVSREGAYEQYF,TGTGCCAGCAGCCCCCGCGTTTCACGGGAGGGGGCTTACGAGCAGTACTTC
TRBV11-3,TRBD2,NA,TRBJ2-1,CASSQGSSGYYNEQFF,TGTGCCAGCAGCCAGGGAAGTAGCGGGTACTACAATGAGCAGTTCTTC
TRBV7-3,TRBD2,NA,TRBJ2-1,CASSSSSGGHNEQFF,TGTGCCAGCAGCTCATCTAGCGGGGGGCATAATGAGCAGTTCTTC
TRBV7-2,NA,NA,TRBJ2-7,CASSQPGLSYEQYF,TGTGCCAGCAGCCAGCCCGGACTATCCTACGAGCAGTACTTC
TRBV11-2,TRBD1,NA,TRBJ2-5,CASSFGTGQGQETQYF,TGTGCCAGCAGCTTTGGTACGGGACAGGGACAAGAGACCCAGTACTTC
TRBV5-1,TRBD2,NA,TRBJ2-2,CASSTGLAEYGELFF,TGCGCCAGCAGCACGGGACTAGCGGAATACGGGGAGCTGTTTTTT
TRBV5-4,NA,NA,TRBJ1-2,CASSGGGVGYTF,TGTGCCAGCAGCGGGGGAGGGGTTGGCTACACCTTC
TRBV25-1,NA,NA,TRBJ1-5,CASTSGGGQPQHF,TGTGCCAGCACCTCCGGAGGAGGTCAGCCCCAGCATTTT
TRBV23-1,NA,few,TRBJ1-1,CASSQSRTVGTEAFF,TGCGCCAGCAGTCAATCGAGGACAGTAGGCACTGAAGCTTTCTTT
TRBV7-6,NA,NA,TRBJ2-1,CASSRLGNEQFF,TGTGCCAGCAGCCGACTCGGGAATGAGCAGTTCTTC
TRBV4-3,TRBD2,NA,TRBJ2-7,CASSQDSGGRAYEQYF,TGCGCCAGCAGCCAAGATTCGGGCGGGAGGGCCTACGAGCAGTACTTC
TRBV6-1,NA,NA,TRBJ1-2,CASSEEGTGDYGYTF,TGTGCCAGCAGTGAAGAGGGAACGGGGGACTATGGCTACACCTTC
TRBV29-1,TRBD1,NA,TRBJ2-3,CSIGTGPRTDTQYF,TGCAGCATAGGGACAGGGCCGCGCACAGATACGCAGTATTTT
TRBV9,NA,NA,TRBJ1-1,CASSGAPRDTEAFF,TGTGCCAGCAGCGGGGCCCCGAGGGACACTGAAGCTTTCTTT
TRBV7-3,TRBD1,NA,TRBJ1-1,CASSPQGQGDTEAFF,TGTGCCAGCAGCCCGCAGGGACAGGGTGACACTGAAGCTTTCTTT
TRBV13,TRBD1,NA,TRBJ1-1,CASSSTGTVFF,TGTGCCAGCAGCTCTACCGGGACAGTATTCTTT
TRBV19,TRBD2,NA,TRBJ2-1,CASTVSGRAFF,TGTGCCAGTACCGTTAGCGGGAGGGCTTTCTTC
TRBV5-1,NA,once,TRBJ2-1,CASSLDSGQFF,TGCGCCAGCAGCTTGGACAGCGGGCAGTTCTTC
TRBV2,TRBD2,NA,TRBJ2-2,CASSPTSGRGGELFF,TGTGCCAGCAGTCCGACTAGCGGGAGAGGCGGGGAGCTGTTTTTT
TRBV4-3,NA,NA,TRBJ1-4,CASSQDIRGSGIEKLFF,TGCGCCAGCAGCCAAGATATAAGGGGTTCGGGCATCGAAAAACTGTTTTTT
TRBV4-2,NA,NA,TRBJ1-5,CASSQGEGSKGQPQHF,TGTGCCAGCAGCCAGGGGGAGGGCAGTAAGGGTCAGCCCCAGCATTTT
TRBV30,TRBD1,NA,TRBJ2-3,CAWSIDQGASTDTQYF,TGTGCCTGGAGTATAGACCAGGGGGCCTCCACAGATACGCAGTATTTT
TRBV6-1,NA,NA,TRBJ1-3,CASSENERGLGNTIYF,TGTGCCAGCAGTGAAAACGAAAGGGGACTTGGAAACACCATATATTTT
TRBV5-4,TRBD1,once,TRBJ2-1,CASSLRTGASGEQFF,TGTGCCAGCAGCTTGCGGACAGGTGCATCCGGTGAGCAGTTCTTC
TRBV6-5,NA,NA,TRBJ2-3,CASSWAGTSTDTQYF,TGTGCCAGCAGTTGGGCCGGGACTAGCACAGATACGCAGTATTTT
TRBV4-3,NA,NA,TRBJ1-6,CASSQEGRSSSPLHF,TGCGCCAGCAGCCAAGAGGGGAGGTCTAGTTCACCCCTCCACTTT
TRBV29-1,TRBD2,NA,TRBJ2-1,CSVSGLAGEGEQFF,TGCAGCGTATCAGGACTAGCGGGAGAAGGGGAGCAGTTCTTC
TRBV9,TRBD2,NA,TRBJ2-2,CASSVTSGNTGTGELFF,TGTGCCAGCAGCGTGACTAGCGGGAATACAGGGACCGGGGAGCTGTTTTTT
TRBV7-9,TRBD2,NA,TRBJ2-7,CASSLLGGVPYEQYF,TGTGCCAGCAGCCTTTTGGGGGGGGTACCCTACGAGCAGTACTTC
TRBV7-9,TRBD1,NA,TRBJ2-7,CASSWGQGEQYF,TGTGCCAGCAGCTGGGGACAGGGGGAGCAGTACTTC
TRBV23-1,NA,NA,TRBJ2-5,CASSEDSQETQYF,TGCGCCAGCAGCGAGGACTCTCAAGAGACCCAGTACTTC
TRBV6-5,TRBD1,NA,TRBJ1-2,CASSYRRDRAYGYTF,TGTGCCAGCAGTTACCGCCGGGACAGGGCTTACGGCTACACCTTC
TRBV28,NA,NA,TRBJ1-2,CASSLQAAYGYTF,TGTGCCAGCAGTCTGCAAGCGGCCTATGGCTACACCTTC
TRBV6-1,NA,NA,TRBJ2-5,CASSRGILETQYF,TGTGCCAGCAGTCGGGGAATCTTGGAGACCCAGTACTTC
TRBV27,NA,NA,TRBJ2-1,CASSWGPNNEQFF,TGTGCCAGCAGTTGGGGCCCGAACAATGAGCAGTTCTTC
TRBV7-9,TRBD1,NA,TRBJ1-1,CASSSGTGSKRNTEAFF,TGTGCCAGCAGCTCCGGGACAGGGAGCAAACGGAACACTGAAGCTTTCTTT
TRBV5-1,TRBD1,once,TRBJ2-1,CASTSGTGSGEQFF,TGCGCCAGCACTTCCGGGACAGGGTCTGGGGAGCAGTTCTTC
TRBV2,NA,NA,TRBJ2-3,CASRGGVTDTQYF,TGTGCCAGCAGGGGCGGGGTCACAGATACGCAGTATTTT
TRBV11-3,TRBD2,NA,TRBJ2-1,CASSLVRGGPGKEQFF,TGTGCCAGCAGCTTAGTTCGGGGGGGGCCGGGAAAGGAGCAGTTCTTC
TRBV23-1,NA,NA,TRBJ1-3,CASNLTGISGNTIYF,TGCGCCAGCAACCTTACAGGAATCTCTGGAAACACCATATATTTT
TRBV7-8,NA,NA,TRBJ1-5,CASSVGGQPQHF,TGTGCCAGCAGTGTGGGGGGTCAGCCCCAGCATTTT
TRBV29-1,TRBD1,NA,TRBJ2-5,CSVEPGQGFWEETQYF,TGCAGCGTAGAACCGGGACAGGGTTTTTGGGAAGAGACCCAGTACTTC
TRBV18,NA,NA,TRBJ1-1,CASSPRARENTEAFF,TGTGCCAGCTCTCCCAGGGCCAGGGAGAACACTGAAGCTTTCTTT
TRBV5-1,NA,NA,TRBJ2-2,CASSLYFGTDTGELFF,TGCGCCAGCAGCTTGTATTTTGGCACCGACACCGGGGAGCTGTTTTTT
TRBV7-9,NA,once,TRBJ2-5,CASSRDYGGVDF,TGTGCCAGCAGCCGGGACTACGGGGGCGTGGACTTC
TRBV30,NA,few,TRBJ2-3,CAWSVPGSGTQYF,TGTGCCTGGAGTGTACCAGGTTCAGGTACGCAGTATTTT
TRBV6-6,TRBD1,few,TRBJ2-5,CASTLGQGTGGETQYF,TGTGCCAGCACCTTGGGACAGGGAACCGGTGGAGAGACCCAGTACTTC
TRBV7-9,NA,NA,TRBJ1-1,CASSSTGNTEAFF,TGTGCCAGCAGCTCTACGGGTAACACTGAAGCTTTCTTT